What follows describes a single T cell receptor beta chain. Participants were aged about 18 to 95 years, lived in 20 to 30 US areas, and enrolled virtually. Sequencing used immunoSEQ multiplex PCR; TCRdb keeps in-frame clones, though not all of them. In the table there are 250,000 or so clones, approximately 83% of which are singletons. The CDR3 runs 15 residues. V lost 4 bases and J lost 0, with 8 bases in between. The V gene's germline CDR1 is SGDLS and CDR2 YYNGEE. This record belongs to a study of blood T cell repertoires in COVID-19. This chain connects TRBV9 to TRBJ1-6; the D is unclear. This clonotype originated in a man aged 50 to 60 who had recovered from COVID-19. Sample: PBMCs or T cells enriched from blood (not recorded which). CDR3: CASSRGSSYNSPLHF. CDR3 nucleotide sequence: TGTGCCAGCAGCAGAGGCAGCTCCTATAATTCACCCCTCCACTTT.